This T cell receptor beta chain derives from a study of shared clonotypes between healthy human individuals. For the study at large: Three plates were used per donor for CD4 naive, three for CD4 memory, two for CD8 naive and one for CD8 memory.

Donors were healthy HIV-negative adults without recent acute infections or vaccinations. From CD4+ cells came CD45RA+ naive and CD45RA-negative memory subsets. The DNA input per sorted-subset replicate PCR was 200 ng, corresponding to 30,000 or so T cell genomes. Assay used: immunoSEQ multiplex PCR; TCRdb lists only in-frame clones, some missing. Of 950,000 to 1,100,000 clones in the sample, approximately 76% were seen once. This sequence originates from a man younger than 30 in good health. Input material: memory CD4+ T cells sorted from blood. As for subset: CD45RA-negative fraction.

CDR3 amino acids: CASGLIEETQYF. CDR3 sequence (DNA): TGTGCTAGTGGTTTGATTGAAGAGACCCAGTACTTC. The rearrangement joins TRBV12-5 to TRBJ2-5; D call uncertain. The CDR3 contains 12 residues. Per germline, CDR1 LGHNT and CDR2 FRNRAP. Deletions cut 2 bases from V and 3 bases from J, with 4 bases between.